This TCR beta chain was documented in a study of blood T cell repertoires in COVID-19. Study-level information: Italy, Spain and the United States were the sources of the convalescent and acute COVID-19 samples. PBMCs, B-cell-depleted T cells, or T cells were the source of the cDNA or gDNA that made up the material.

In the authors' workflow: Estimation of nucleated cell counts relied on the amplification of reference gene primers. TCRdb keeps only in-frame clones here, not all; method: immunoSEQ multiplex PCR. V, J and clone size are those of that table, while D and trimming were read from the DNA. The table shows under 60,000 clones, with 65% to 80% occurring only once. This clonotype was sampled from a man aged 70-80 years with acute or convalescent COVID-19. The sample was peripheral blood.

The CDR3 DNA sequence: TGCAGCGTGCAAATCTCTGGGGGGACTGAAGCTTTCTTT. It codes for CSVQISGGTEAFF. This chain uses TRBV29-1 with TRBJ1-1; D might be TRBD1 (5 bases). The V gene's germline CDR1 is SQVTM and CDR2 ANQGSEA. The CDR3 runs to 13 residues. Trimming removed 6 bases from V and 5 bases from J, with 16 bases in between.